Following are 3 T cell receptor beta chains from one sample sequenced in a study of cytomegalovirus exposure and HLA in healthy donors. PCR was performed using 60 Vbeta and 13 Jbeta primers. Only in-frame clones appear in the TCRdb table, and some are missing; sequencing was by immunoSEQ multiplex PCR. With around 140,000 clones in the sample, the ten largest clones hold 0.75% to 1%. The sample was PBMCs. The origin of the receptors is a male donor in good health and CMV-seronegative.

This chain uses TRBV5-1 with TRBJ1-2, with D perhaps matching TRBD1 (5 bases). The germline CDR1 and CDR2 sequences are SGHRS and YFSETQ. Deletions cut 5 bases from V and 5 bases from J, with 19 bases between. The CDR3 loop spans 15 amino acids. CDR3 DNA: TGCGCCAGCAGAACCGTGGGACTCGGTTCATATGGCTACACCTTC. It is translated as CASRTVGLGSYGYTF.

The CDR3 nucleotides are TGTGCCATCAGTGAGTCCGGTAGGACAGCCGGGGAGCTGTTTTTT. Amino acids: CAISESGRTAGELFF. The genes are TRBV10-3 and TRBJ2-2, with TRBD1 as a possible D gene (6 bases). V was clipped by 0 bases and J by 6 bases, with 11 bases between them. Germline CDR1 ENHRY, CDR2 SYGVKD. This CDR3 region has 15 residues.

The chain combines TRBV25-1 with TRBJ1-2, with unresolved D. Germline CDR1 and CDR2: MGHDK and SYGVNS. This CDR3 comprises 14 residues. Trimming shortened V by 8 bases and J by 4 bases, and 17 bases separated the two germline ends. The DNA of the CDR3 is TGTGCCAGCGAGGACTCTGGGCGGAGCTATGGCTACACCTTC. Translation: CASEDSGRSYGYTF.